This TCR beta chain was profiled in a study of a mutant IDH1 vaccine in newly diagnosed glioma. Study information: Patients previously underwent radiotherapy, temozolomide, or both, and most underwent both.

From germline, CDR1 is SGHTA and CDR2 FQGNSA. The length of the CDR3 is 16 residues. V was pared by 5 bases and J by 1 base, with 7 bases of the junction left unmatched. For this clone: Its antigen is undetermined.

Time point denoted: week 23, last vaccination. Alongside topical imiquimod, each dose of vaccine comprised 300 ug of mutant IDH1 20-mer peptide. Data came from immunoSEQ multiplex PCR; TCRdb stores just in-frame clones and leaves some out. Of around 56,000 clones listed, 80% to 90% are singletons. The sequencing used PBMCs, collected from a glioma patient whose treatment included an IDH1 peptide vaccine. The rearrangement links TRBV7-2 to TRBJ2-5, with 10 nucleotides matching TRBD2. This clonotype was sampled from a woman aged 40 to 50 with glioma. Some clones in this sample may be carry-over from other donors' samples. CDR3 bases: TGTGCCAGCAGCATATTAGCGGGGGGACCCCAAGAGACCCAGTACTTC. Translated, it gives CASSILAGGPQETQYF.